The 20 T cell receptor beta chains given below trace back to one sample, sequenced in a study of blood T cell repertoires in COVID-19. Some clones are missing from TCRdb's copy, which holds only in-frame ones; the method was immunoSEQ multiplex PCR. The sample records about 200,000 clones, approximately 84% being singletons. Sequencing was carried out using PBMCs or T cells enriched from blood (not recorded which). The receptor source for this set is a man aged 35-49 years who had recovered from COVID-19.

This clone was seen a single time. This rearrangement joins TRBV27 to TRBJ2-3, with 14 bases that match TRBD2. V lost 6 bases and J lost 0; bases outside the gene matches: 8. Germline V lookup: CDR1 MNHEY, CDR2 SMNVEV (reference sequence). The CDR3 runs to 18 residues. CDR3 nucleotide sequence: TGTGCCAGCAGAGCGAGGACTAGCGGGGGGCCGAGCACAGATACGCAGTATTTT. It specifies CASRARTSGGPSTDTQYF.

As regards this clone: The same CDR3 also results from other DNA sequences found in this sample. This chain links TRBV5-1 with TRBJ1-3; D remains ambiguous. The CDR3 contains 14 residues. Germline-derived CDR1 and CDR2 are SGHRS and YFSETQ. Trimming took 0 bases from V and 0 from J, leaving 4 bases between them. The CDR3 DNA reads TGCGCCAGCAGCTTGGATTACTCTGGAAACACCATATATTTT. This codes for CASSLDYSGNTIYF.

The chain has TRBV30 and TRBJ2-3; 10 bases are a match to TRBD1. The ends lost 5 bases at V and 2 bases at J; junction bases unmatched: 7. CDR1 GTSNPN and CDR2 SVGIG come from the germline V gene (reference sequence). The CDR3 contains 15 residues. This CDR3 reads CAWAWTGGITDTQYF. DNA for the CDR3: TGTGCCTGGGCTTGGACAGGGGGGATCACAGATACGCAGTATTTT.

The V gene is TRBV6-5, the J gene TRBJ1-6; no definite D call. The CDR3 runs 16 residues. From germline, CDR1 is MNHEY and CDR2 SVGAGI. V was shortened by 4 bases and J by 5 bases, with 15 bases between the two germline ends. The CDR3 loop reads CASSSKTTPHNSPLHF. CDR3 nucleotide sequence: TGTGCCAGCAGTTCAAAGACGACACCTCATAATTCACCCCTCCACTTT.

Written as DNA, the CDR3 is TGCGCCAGCAGCCCCTCGAGGGAGCAGTACTTC. Translation gives CASSPSREQYF. The chain recombines TRBV5-1 with TRBJ2-7; D call uncertain. The germline CDR1 and CDR2 sequences are SGHRS and YFSETQ. V shed 4 bases and J shed 7 bases, with 9 bases lying between them. The CDR3 has 11 residues.

The chain joins TRBV9 to TRBJ1-2, with a possible D match to TRBD1 (6 bases). Trimming removed 3 bases from V and 7 bases from J, with 13 bases in between. The V gene's germline CDR1 is SGDLS and CDR2 YYNGEE. This CDR3 has 13 residues. The DNA of the CDR3 is TGTGCCAGCAGCGGAAGGACAGCCGGTGGCTACACCTTC. This codes for CASSGRTAGGYTF.

The rearrangement joins TRBV6-2 or TRBV6-3 to TRBJ1-6; unclear D gene. The germline V gene has CDR1 MNHEY and CDR2 SVGEGT. This CDR3 has 12 residues. Trimming took 5 bases from V and 11 from J, leaving 10 bases between them. CDR3 coding DNA: TGTGCCAGCAGTCCCCCCGCGGCACCCCTCCACTTT. Its translation is CASSPPAAPLHF.

The gene calls are TRBV7-9 and TRBJ2-3, with 12 bases that match TRBD1. The CDR3 is 15 amino acids. The germline gives CDR1 SEHNR, CDR2 FQNEAQ (reference sequence). The junction had 5 bases not matched to a gene; V was cut back by 4 bases and J by 6 bases. This CDR3 reads CASSWDRGRRDTQYF. Here the CDR3 DNA reads TGTGCCAGCAGCTGGGACAGGGGGCGTCGGGATACGCAGTATTTT.

The rearrangement uses TRBV10-3 and TRBJ2-5, with 12 bases identical to TRBD1. The CDR3 is 17 amino acids. Germline trimming cut 0 bases from V and 5 bases from J; bases unmatched to any gene: 7. Per the germline V gene, CDR1 is ENHRY and CDR2 is SYGVKD. CDR3: CAISESWGQGATETQYF. CDR3 coding DNA: TGTGCCATCAGTGAGTCGTGGGGACAGGGGGCGACGGAGACCCAGTACTTC.

The chain combines TRBV5-6 with TRBJ2-4, with 9 bases aligning to TRBD1. Losses at the gene ends were 0 bases for V and 5 bases for J; bases not matched to a gene: 0. The CDR3 totals 14 residues. Germline CDR1 and CDR2: SGHDT and YYEEEE. The CDR3 nucleotides read TGTGCCAGCAGCTTGGGGGACAGGGAAAACATTCAGTACTTC. Protein product: CASSLGDRENIQYF.

In its sample, this clone was seen once. The V and J genes are TRBV19 and TRBJ2-5, with D unresolved. This CDR3 is built from 13 residues. Trimming removed 5 bases from V and 2 bases from J, with 9 bases in between. Germline-derived CDR1 and CDR2 are LNHDA and SQIVND (reference sequence). The CDR3 region is CASSLLPQETQYF. The CDR3 region has the DNA TGTGCCAGTAGTTTACTTCCACAAGAGACCCAGTACTTC.

The V call is TRBV3-1 (or the pseudogene TRBV3-2), the J call TRBJ2-3; the match to TRBD2 covers 8 bases. The germline V gene has CDR1 LGHDT and CDR2 YNNKEL (reference sequence). Trimming took 1 base from V and 3 from J; bases not matched to a gene: 6. This CDR3 comprises 16 residues. The CDR3 reads CASSQGVAGPTDTQYF. As DNA, the CDR3 is TGTGCCAGCAGCCAAGGGGTAGCGGGGCCTACAGATACGCAGTATTTT.

V is TRBV6-4 and J is TRBJ2-1; possibly TRBD2 for D (5 bases). Deletions cut 6 bases from V and 0 bases from J, with 9 bases between. Germline lookup yields CDR1 MRHNA and CDR2 SNTAGT. This CDR3 has 14 residues. DNA for the CDR3: TGTGCCAGCAGACTAGAAAGCTCCTACAATGAGCAGTTCTTC. Translation: CASRLESSYNEQFF.

The chain has TRBV9 and TRBJ2-1; 12 bases fit TRBD2. This CDR3 is built from 17 residues. V shed 4 bases, J shed 9 bases, and the junction held 14 bases outside the gene matches. Germline assignment: CDR1 SGDLS and CDR2 YYNGEE. The CDR3 region has the DNA TGTGCCAGCAGCCCCCATGCCCTTGGACTAGCGGGGAGTGAGCAGTTCTTC. It encodes CASSPHALGLAGSEQFF.

The chain has TRBV6-5 and TRBJ1-1; 8 nucleotides line up with TRBD1. The CDR3 is 14 amino acids. After removal of 7 bases from V and 2 bases from J, the junction contained 6 bases not matched to a gene. Germline loops: CDR1 MNHEY, CDR2 SVGAGI. DNA for the CDR3: TGTGCCAGCACTTGGGACAGGACAAACACTGAAGCTTTCTTT. It encodes CASTWDRTNTEAFF.

V gene TRBV18 combines with J gene TRBJ2-1; 8 bases match TRBD2. Germline values: CDR1 KGHSH, CDR2 LQKENI. This CDR3 has 15 amino acids. J gave up 6 bases and V 4 bases, and 8 bases lay outside the gene matches. CDR3 residues: CASSLFRGGINEQFF. The CDR3 bases are TGTGCCAGCTCACTATTTCGGGGGGGCATCAATGAGCAGTTCTTC.

This chain uses TRBV7-9 with TRBJ1-1, with D unresolved. This CDR3 contains 13 residues. CDR1 is SEHNR, CDR2 FQNEAQ, per germline (reference sequence). V lost 1 base, J lost 8 bases, and 11 bases lay in between. CDR3 DNA sequence: TGTGCCAGCAGCTTAGATTACAGAACCGAAGCTTTCTTT. This gives the protein CASSLDYRTEAFF.

The rearrangement uses TRBV3-1 (or the pseudogene TRBV3-2) and TRBJ1-1, with D perhaps matching TRBD1 (5 bases). V was clipped by 4 bases and J by 1 base, with 7 bases between them. In germline, CDR1 is LGHDT, CDR2 YNNKEL (reference sequence). CDR3 length equals 13 residues. CDR3 sequence: CASSLRGNTEAFF. The CDR3 DNA reads TGTGCCAGCAGCCTTAGGGGGAACACTGAAGCTTTCTTT.

This chain connects TRBV18 to TRBJ2-3, with 9 bases matching TRBD2. The CDR3 runs to 15 residues. CDR1 is KGHSH and CDR2 is LQKENI in the germline V gene. The V segment lost 0 bases and the J segment 3 bases; nucleotides outside the gene matches: 1. CDR3 protein: CASSPPSGGTDTQYF. CDR3 nucleotides: TGTGCCAGCTCACCACCTAGCGGGGGAACAGATACGCAGTATTTT.

This clone has just one count. J is TRBJ2-3 and V is TRBV29-1; a possible D gene is TRBD1 (6 bases). The germline gives CDR1 SQVTM, CDR2 ANQGSEA. Trimming left V 1 base short and J 2 bases short, with 13 bases between. The CDR3 runs 15 residues. The CDR3: CSVEVPQGITDTQYF. The CDR3 DNA reads TGCAGCGTTGAAGTACCACAGGGAATCACAGATACGCAGTATTTT.